The clone carrying this TCR beta chain appeared a single time. Its cognate antigen is unknown. The entry originates in a study of cytomegalovirus exposure and HLA in healthy donors. Regarding the study as a whole: When the data were analyzed later, several of the most significant clusters appeared to be linked to common viral pathogens. Likely technical artifact: a cluster of highly shared sequence variants. Indistinguishability led to the exclusion of some V segments, TRBV6-2 and TRBV6-3 included. Presence/absence analyses took donor sequencing depth as roughly uniform.

The PCR was carried out with 60 Vbeta primers and 13 Jbeta primers. Only in-frame clones appear in the TCRdb table, and some are missing; sequencing was by immunoSEQ multiplex PCR. The table includes 200,000 to 250,000 clones, over 80% detected once. The CDR3 extends over 15 amino acids. The germline CDR1 and CDR2 sequences are GTSNPN and SVGIG (reference sequence). After removal of 0 bases from V and 4 bases from J, the junction contained 4 bases not matched to a gene. The clonotype comes from a boy aged 2 to 9 in good health and CMV-seronegative. The genes are TRBV30 and TRBJ2-2; 8 bases align to TRBD2. The sequencing sample was made of PBMCs. The CDR3 DNA follows: TGTGCCTGGAGTGTACCCGGGAGGGGCACCGGGGAGCTGTTTTTT. Its protein is CAWSVPGRGTGELFF.